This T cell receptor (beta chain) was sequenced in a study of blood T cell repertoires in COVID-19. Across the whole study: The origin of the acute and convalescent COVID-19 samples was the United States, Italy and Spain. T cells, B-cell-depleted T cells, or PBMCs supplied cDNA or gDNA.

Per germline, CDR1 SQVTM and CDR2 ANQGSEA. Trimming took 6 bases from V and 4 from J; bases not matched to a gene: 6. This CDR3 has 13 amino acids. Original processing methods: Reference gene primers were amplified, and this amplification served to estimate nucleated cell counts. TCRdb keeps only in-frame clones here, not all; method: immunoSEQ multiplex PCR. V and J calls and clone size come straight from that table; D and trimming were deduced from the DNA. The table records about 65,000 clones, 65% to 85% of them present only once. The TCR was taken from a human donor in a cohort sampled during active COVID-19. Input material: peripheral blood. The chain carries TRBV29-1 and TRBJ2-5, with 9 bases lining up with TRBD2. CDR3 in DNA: TGCAGCGTGGGGACTAGCCTGAGAGAGACCCAGTACTTC. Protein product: CSVGTSLRETQYF.